The rows below give T cell receptor beta chains drawn from one sample of a study of T cells after yellow fever vaccination. TCRdb recomputed calls from the 5' RACE reads with MiXCR, one row per CDR3 protein. The sample lists hundreds of thousands of distinct CDR3 sequences; 13% were seen once. Material: PBMCs, obtained on the day of the yellow fever booster vaccination. Source of these receptors: a man aged 30-40 years who received the YFV17D yellow fever vaccine. Both conserved end residues are part of each CDR3. D genes are given only for firm matches. Where a row states a size, it is once, few, many or the class of an expanded clone; other rows omit it.

size,D,V,J,CDR3,DNA
.,TRBD1,TRBV12-3/TRBV12-4,TRBJ2-1,CASSSQGATYNEQFF,TGTGCCAGCAGTTCACAGGGGGCCACCTACAATGAGCAGTTCTTC
many,.,TRBV5-4,TRBJ2-7,CASSSEWDREDEQYF,TGTGCCAGCAGCTCGGAATGGGACCGAGAGGACGAGCAGTACTTC
many,.,TRBV20-1,TRBJ2-3,CSARDPHGASDVGPDTQYF,TGCAGTGCTAGAGATCCCCACGGGGCTAGCGACGTGGGCCCAGATACGCAGTATTTT
.,.,TRBV27,TRBJ2-3,CASRALGISTDTQYF,TGTGCCAGCAGGGCTCTGGGTATTAGCACAGATACGCAGTATTTT
.,.,TRBV20-1,TRBJ2-5,CSAEEKAETQYF,TGCAGTGCGGAAGAGAAGGCGGAGACCCAGTACTTC
.,.,TRBV7-2,TRBJ2-1,CASKPPRAGNNEQFF,TGTGCCAGCAAACCTCCCAGGGCGGGTAACAATGAGCAGTTCTTC
few,TRBD2,TRBV7-2,TRBJ2-5,CASTGLAGLGETQYF,TGTGCCAGCACCGGACTAGCGGGATTAGGAGAGACCCAGTACTTC
few,TRBD2,TRBV28,TRBJ2-1,CASSPQTSGRYNEQFF,TGTGCCAGCAGTCCCCAGACTAGCGGACGCTATAATGAGCAGTTCTTC
few,.,TRBV7-9,TRBJ2-5,CASSFRGASQETQYF,TGTGCCAGCAGCTTTCGAGGTGCCAGTCAAGAGACCCAGTACTTC
.,.,TRBV20-1,TRBJ2-1,CSGLGRSSYNEQFF,TGCAGTGGGCTAGGGCGGTCCTCCTACAATGAGCAGTTCTTC
.,.,TRBV7-2,TRBJ2-5,CASSLAGVFFSSGVRETQYF,TGTGCCAGCAGCTTAGCAGGGGTTTTTTTCTCTTCGGGAGTTAGGGAGACCCAGTACTTC
few,TRBD1,TRBV12-3/TRBV12-4,TRBJ2-4,CASSKRTGADIQYF,TGTGCCAGCAGCAAAAGGACAGGAGCGGACATTCAGTACTTC
many,.,TRBV15,TRBJ1-4,CATSRGTLENEKLFF,TGTGCCACCAGCAGAGGGACACTTGAAAATGAAAAACTGTTTTTT
once,TRBD1,TRBV20-1,TRBJ2-7,CSARGIEGAAYEQYF,TGCAGTGCTAGAGGAATTGAGGGGGCAGCCTACGAGCAGTACTTC
few,.,TRBV7-2,TRBJ2-4,CASSLAGVGQNIQYF,TGTGCCAGCAGCTTAGCAGGGGTAGGACAGAACATTCAGTACTTC
few,.,TRBV20-1,TRBJ2-6,CSASNSGANVLTF,TGCAGTGCTTCAAACTCTGGGGCCAACGTCCTGACTTTC
few,TRBD1,TRBV6-2/TRBV6-3,TRBJ2-7,CASNTGGASYEQYF,TGTGCCAGCAACACAGGGGGCGCGAGTTACGAGCAGTACTTC
few,.,TRBV15,TRBJ2-2,CATSRAPLGELFF,TGTGCCACCAGCAGAGCACCGCTCGGGGAGCTGTTTTTT
.,TRBD1,TRBV27,TRBJ1-1,CASSPLGQGGAEAFF,TGTGCCAGCAGCCCCCTGGGACAGGGGGGTGCTGAAGCTTTCTTT
.,.,TRBV11-2,TRBJ2-7,CASSLEIAATYEQYF,TGTGCCAGCAGCTTAGAAATAGCGGCCACATACGAGCAGTACTTC
.,.,TRBV3-1,TRBJ2-1,CASSPLRPGEQFF,TGTGCCAGCAGCCCCCTCCGCCCCGGAGAGCAGTTCTTC
many,.,TRBV28,TRBJ2-1,CASRKGGSYNEQFF,TGTGCCAGCAGGAAGGGCGGGTCCTACAATGAGCAGTTCTTC
few,.,TRBV6-6,TRBJ2-7,CASWDTNSYEQYF,TGTGCCAGCTGGGACACCAACTCCTACGAGCAGTACTTC